This TCR beta chain was obtained from a study of blood T cell repertoires in COVID-19 (dated by TCRdb to between 2020 and 2021). Regarding the study in general: Samples from collaborators originated in the United States, Italy and Spain and spanned both the acute and convalescent phases of COVID-19. Samples were obtained from the ongoing ImmuneRACE study (first 160 participants) and from about 1,300 subjects provided by 6 global collaborators. The sample metadata nearly always contained a de-identified subject ID, COVID-19 status, age in years and sex. The repertoires were released in a freely available public database meant as a resource for research on the immune response to SARS-CoV-2. The prospective study material was composed of cDNA or gDNA derived from T cells, B-cell-depleted T cells, or PBMCs. Where HLA class I and class II types were available, the types were taken from metadata supplied by the sample provider, not from assay-based typing. The dataset comprised deeply sampled blood TCRbeta repertoires from subjects exposed to, actively infected with, or recovered from COVID-19.

Paper-wide results and their limitations: Clinical and demographic metadata were provided uncurated, with the amount varying by source and participant.

Collaborating institutions collected whole blood in K2EDTA tubes following their own protocols. For TCRbeta analysis, collaborator samples were shipped as frozen whole blood, as isolated PBMCs, or as DNA extracted from either sample type. The immunoSEQ Assay, a bias-controlled multiplex PCR, was used to amplify TCRbeta CDR3 regions from genomic DNA. The authors processed their data as follows. Within the assay, amplification of reference gene primers was used to estimate how many nucleated cells each sample contained. To quantify the absolute abundance of each unique TCRbeta CDR3 rearrangement, sequence reads were collapsed and filtered. Productive Simpson clonality was computed per sample as the square root of Simpson's diversity index over productive rearrangements. Not all clones reach the TCRdb copy of this immuneACCESS table, which keeps in-frame sequences only. Checked studies attribute under half of the gap to unresolved V genes and leave the rest unexplained. D and trimming were read from the DNA, whereas the V and J calls and clone size are those reported in that table. The sample table records 200,000 to 300,000 clones; roughly 83% of these occur just once. The top ten hold roughly 10% of the sample.

On this clone: Its antigen specificity is not known. One base away there is no much larger clone; base qualities are not given.

Sequences SGHRS (CDR1) and YFSETQ (CDR2) are obtained from the germline V gene. The CDR3 contains 15 residues, cysteine and phenylalanine counted. The sequence is cut down to CDR3 DNA, 45 bases in frame from base 1. Relative to germline, V is missing 2 bases and J is missing 5 bases, with 7 bases of the junction outside any gene match. The chain is encoded by TRBV5-1 joined to TRBJ2-1, with 7 junctional bases fitting TRBD2. Sequencing was done on a sample of peripheral blood. The receptor comes from an elderly man with acute or convalescent COVID-19. The CDR3 protein is CASSLLAWGDNEQFF. Read as DNA, the sequence is TGCGCCAGCAGCTTACTAGCGTGGGGAGACAATGAGCAGTTCTTC.